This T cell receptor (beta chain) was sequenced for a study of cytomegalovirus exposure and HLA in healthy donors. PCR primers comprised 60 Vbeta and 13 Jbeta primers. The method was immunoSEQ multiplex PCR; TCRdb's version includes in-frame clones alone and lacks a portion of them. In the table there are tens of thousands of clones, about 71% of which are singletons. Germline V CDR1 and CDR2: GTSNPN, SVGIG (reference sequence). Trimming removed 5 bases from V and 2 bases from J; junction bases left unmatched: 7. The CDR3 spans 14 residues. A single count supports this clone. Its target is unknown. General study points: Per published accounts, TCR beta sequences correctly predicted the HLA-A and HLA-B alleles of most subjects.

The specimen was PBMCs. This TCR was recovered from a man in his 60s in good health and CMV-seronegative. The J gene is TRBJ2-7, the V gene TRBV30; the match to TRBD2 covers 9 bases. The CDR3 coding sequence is TGTGCCTGGTCCAAAGCGGGGGGCCCCTACGAGCAGTACTTC. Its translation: CAWSKAGGPYEQYF.